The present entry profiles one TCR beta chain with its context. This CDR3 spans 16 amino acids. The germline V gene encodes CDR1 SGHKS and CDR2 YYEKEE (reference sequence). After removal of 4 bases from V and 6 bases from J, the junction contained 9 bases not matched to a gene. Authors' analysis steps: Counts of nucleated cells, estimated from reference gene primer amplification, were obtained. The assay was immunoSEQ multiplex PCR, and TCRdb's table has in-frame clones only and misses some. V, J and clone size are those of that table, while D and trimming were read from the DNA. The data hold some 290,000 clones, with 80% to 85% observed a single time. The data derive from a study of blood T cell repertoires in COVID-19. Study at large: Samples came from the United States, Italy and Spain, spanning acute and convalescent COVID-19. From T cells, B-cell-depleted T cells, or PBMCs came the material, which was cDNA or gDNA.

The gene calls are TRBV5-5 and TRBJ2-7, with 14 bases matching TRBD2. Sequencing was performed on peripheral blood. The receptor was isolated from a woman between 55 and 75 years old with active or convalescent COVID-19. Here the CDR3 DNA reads TGTGCCAGCAGCGATCAGACTAGCGGGGGGGCGTTCGAGCAGTACTTC. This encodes CASSDQTSGGAFEQYF.